This T cell receptor (beta chain) was profiled in a study of blood T cells in healthy people across ages. Notes on the study in general: Age advanced and TCR beta diversity per million T cells fell, roughly linearly. Strong correlation linked observed beta diversity and percent naive T cells. One million T cells yielded diversity estimates that were considered underestimates.

Germline assignment: CDR1 LGHNA and CDR2 YNFKEQ. This CDR3 region has 14 residues. V was clipped by 4 bases and J by 3 bases, with 11 bases between them. A J-beta primer mix and a sample-barcoded 5' primer were used in a second PCR of roughly 6 to 11 cycles. TCRdb fed the 5' RACE reads into MiXCR, producing one record per CDR3 protein. The sample carries roughly 570,000 distinct CDR3 sequences, approximately 25% recorded once. Comments on this clonotype: Its antigen remains unknown.

The clonotype originates from a woman in her seventies in good health. The chain carries TRBV4-2 and TRBJ2-3; D ambiguous. The sequenced sample consisted of blood. The DNA of the CDR3 is TGTGCCAGCAGCCCACTATCCCGGACAGATACGCAGTATTTT. It is translated as CASSPLSRTDTQYF.